This T cell receptor (beta chain) came from a study of cytomegalovirus exposure and HLA in healthy donors. Germline values: CDR1 LNHDA, CDR2 SQIVND (reference sequence). CDR3 length: 14 amino acids. Trimming at V came to 6 bases and at J to 5 bases, leaving 8 bases not matched to a gene. A multiplex PCR was run with 60 Vbeta primers and 13 Jbeta primers. TCRdb keeps only in-frame clones here, not all; method: immunoSEQ multiplex PCR. The sample lists 120,000 or so clones, around 75% occurring once. This clone was observed a handful of times. The rearrangement uses TRBV19 and TRBJ1-2, with TRBD1 matching 8 bases. The sequenced sample was PBMCs. The sequence came from a woman in her fifties or sixties in good health and CMV-seronegative. For the CDR3, the DNA is TGTGCCAGTAGCCCCGCGGGGACAGGTTATGGCTACACCTTC. Amino acid sequence: CASSPAGTGYGYTF.